This TCR beta chain was captured by sequencing in a study of a mutant IDH1 vaccine in newly diagnosed glioma. Study-level information: All eight of the vaccinations patients received fell in weeks 1, 3, 5, 7, 11, 15, 19 and 23. Previous care, which was radiotherapy, temozolomide, or both, most often involved both. Following radiotherapy alone, or alongside temozolomide cycles, vaccination was started after an interval of 4-6 weeks.

The data were produced by immunoSEQ multiplex PCR, yet TCRdb's version contains in-frame clones alone and is incomplete. There are 55,000 to 65,000 clones in the sample; around 80% occur only once, and around 6.5% lies in the top ten. With respect to this clone: The antigen remains unidentified.

Time point reported: week 11, during vaccination. It was 300 ug of mutant IDH1 20-mer peptide that made up each vaccine dose, given with topical imiquimod. Deletions cut 3 bases from V and 7 bases from J, with 16 bases between. The CDR3 length is 15 residues. The germline CDR1 and CDR2 sequences are SGHTA and FQGNSA. The sequencing used PBMCs, collected from a glioma patient whose treatment included an IDH1 peptide vaccine. This chain uses TRBV7-2 with TRBJ1-5, with D possibly being TRBD1 (5 bases). This clonotype was sampled from a man between 50 and 59 years old with glioma. For the CDR3, the DNA is TGTGCCAGCAGCTTTTGGGGGAGCCCGGGACAGCCCCAGCATTTT. The encoded protein is CASSFWGSPGQPQHF.